Many counts were recorded for the clone carrying this TCR beta chain. Its cognate antigen is unknown. This sample was included in a study of T cells after yellow fever vaccination. Germline V CDR1 and CDR2: SGHVS, FNYEAQ. The CDR3 length is 14 residues. Trimming removed 3 bases from V and 0 bases from J, with 6 bases in between. Overall study findings and caveats: Re-detected after boosting: most primary clones, around 97% of CD4 and 88% of CD8. The bulk population could contribute abundant contaminating clonotypes to FACS-sorted repertoires.

Making TCR cDNA involved 5'RACE template switching, which added UMIs and a universal primer site. TCRdb reprocessed the 5' RACE reads with MiXCR, giving one entry per CDR3 protein. This sample has about 58,000 distinct CDR3 sequences, with approximately 7% found just once. The sequence derives from a man between 18 and 35 years old who received the YFV17D yellow fever vaccine. Source: CD8+ T cells sorted from PBMCs, taken on the day of the first yellow fever vaccination. This chain links TRBV7-6 with TRBJ1-3; D unresolved. CDR3 sequence (DNA): TGTGCCAGCAGCTTGGGTCGCTCTGGAAACACCATATATTTT. Residues: CASSLGRSGNTIYF.